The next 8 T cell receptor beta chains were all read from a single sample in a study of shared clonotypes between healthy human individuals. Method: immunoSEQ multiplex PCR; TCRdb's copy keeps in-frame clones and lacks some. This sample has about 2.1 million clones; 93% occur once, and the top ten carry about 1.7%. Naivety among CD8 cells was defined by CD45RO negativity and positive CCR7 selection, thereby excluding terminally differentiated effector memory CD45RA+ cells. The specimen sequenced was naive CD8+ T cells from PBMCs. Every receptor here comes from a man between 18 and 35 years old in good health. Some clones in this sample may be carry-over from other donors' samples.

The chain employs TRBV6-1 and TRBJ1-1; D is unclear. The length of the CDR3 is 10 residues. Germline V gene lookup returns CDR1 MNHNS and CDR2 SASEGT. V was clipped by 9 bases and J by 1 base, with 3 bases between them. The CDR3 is CASWNTEAFF. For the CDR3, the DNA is TGTGCCAGTTGGAACACTGAAGCTTTCTTT.

The CDR3 region has the DNA TGTGCCAGCAGCCCAGGGTACAATGAGCAGTTCTTC. It yields the protein CASSPGYNEQFF. The V gene is TRBV6-1, the J gene TRBJ2-1; D may be TRBD1 (5 bases). Trimming removed 6 bases at V and 4 bases at J, with 7 bases between. This CDR3 is built from 12 residues. The V gene's germline CDR1 is MNHNS and CDR2 SASEGT.

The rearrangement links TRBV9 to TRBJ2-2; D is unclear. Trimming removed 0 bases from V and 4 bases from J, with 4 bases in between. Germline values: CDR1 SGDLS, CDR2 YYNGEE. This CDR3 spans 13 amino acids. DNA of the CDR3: TGTGCCAGCAGCGTAGAAAGCACCGGGGAGCTGTTTTTT. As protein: CASSVESTGELFF.

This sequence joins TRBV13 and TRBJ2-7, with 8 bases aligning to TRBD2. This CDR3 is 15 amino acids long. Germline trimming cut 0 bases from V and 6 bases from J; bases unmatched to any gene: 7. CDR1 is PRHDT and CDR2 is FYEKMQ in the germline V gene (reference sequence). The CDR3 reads CASSLGGRAPGEQYF. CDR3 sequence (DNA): TGTGCCAGCAGCTTAGGCGGGAGGGCCCCTGGCGAGCAGTACTTC.

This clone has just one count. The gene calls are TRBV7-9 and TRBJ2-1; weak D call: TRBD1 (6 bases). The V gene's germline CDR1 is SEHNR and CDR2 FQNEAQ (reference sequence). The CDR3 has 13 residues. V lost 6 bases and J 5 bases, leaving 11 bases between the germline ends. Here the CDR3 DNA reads TGTGCCAGCAGACGCAGGACAGACAATGAGCAGTTCTTC. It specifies CASRRRTDNEQFF.

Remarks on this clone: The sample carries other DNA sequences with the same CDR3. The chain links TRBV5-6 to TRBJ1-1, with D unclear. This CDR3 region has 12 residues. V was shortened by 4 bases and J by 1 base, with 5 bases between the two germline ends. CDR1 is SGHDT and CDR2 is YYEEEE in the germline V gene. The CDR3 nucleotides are TGTGCCAGCAGCCCTGGGAACACTGAAGCTTTCTTT. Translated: CASSPGNTEAFF. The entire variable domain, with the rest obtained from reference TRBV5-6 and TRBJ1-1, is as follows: DAGVTQSPTHLIKTRGQQVTLRCSPKSGHDTVSWYQQALGQGPQFIFQYYEEEERQRGNFPDRFSGHQFPNYSSELNVNALLLGDSALYLCASSPGNTEAFFGQGTRLTVV.

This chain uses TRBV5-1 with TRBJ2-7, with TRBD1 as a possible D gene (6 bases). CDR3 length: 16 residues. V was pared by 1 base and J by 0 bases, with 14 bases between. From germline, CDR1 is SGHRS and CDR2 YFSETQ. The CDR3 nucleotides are TGCGCCAGCAGCTTGTCGAGGACAGATAGCTCCTACGAGCAGTACTTC. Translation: CASSLSRTDSSYEQYF. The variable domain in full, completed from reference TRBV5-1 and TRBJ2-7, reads KAGVTQTPRYLIKTRGQQVTLSCSPISGHRSVSWYQQTPGQGLQFLFEYFSETQRNKGNFPGRFSGRQFSNSRSEMNVSTLELGDSALYLCASSLSRTDSSYEQYFGPGTRLTVT.

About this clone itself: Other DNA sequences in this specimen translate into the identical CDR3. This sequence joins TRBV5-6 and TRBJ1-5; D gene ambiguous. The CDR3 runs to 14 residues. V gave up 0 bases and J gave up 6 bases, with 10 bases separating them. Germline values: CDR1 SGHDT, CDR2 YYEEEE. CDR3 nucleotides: TGTGCCAGCAGCTTGGGCGGAGGTACTCAGCCCCAGCATTTT. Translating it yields CASSLGGGTQPQHF.